A single sample gave rise to the 3 T cell receptor beta chains below, sequenced in a study of shared clonotypes between healthy human individuals. The table came from immunoSEQ multiplex PCR; TCRdb's copy has only in-frame clones and leaves some out. Of roughly 2.1 million clones listed, about 92% are singletons. Naive CD8 cells, CD45RO-negative and positively selected for CCR7, excluded terminally differentiated effector memory CD45RA+ cells. The sequenced material came from naive CD8+ T cells from PBMCs. The receptors originated from a young man in good health. Some clones in this sample may be carry-over from other donors' samples.

This clone occurred once. This chain connects TRBV4-1 to TRBJ2-1; D call uncertain. The CDR3 totals 18 residues. Trimming cost V 0 bases and J 1 base, with 16 bases left between them. CDR1 MGHRA and CDR2 YSYEKL come from the germline V gene. CDR3 region: CASSQDPPLQGSYNEQFF. The CDR3 DNA is TGCGCCAGCAGCCAAGATCCCCCCCTTCAAGGGTCCTACAATGAGCAGTTCTTC.

V is TRBV13 and J is TRBJ1-2, with TRBD1 matching over 7 bases. The CDR3 totals 19 residues. J lost 2 bases, V lost 5 bases, and 20 bases had no gene match. The germline V gene has CDR1 PRHDT and CDR2 FYEKMQ (reference sequence). CDR3 in DNA: TGTGCCAGCAGCCCGCCGGGAGGGACAGCGGATGGGTCGAACTATGGCTACACCTTC. Residues: CASSPPGGTADGSNYGYTF.

This chain links TRBV5-4 with TRBJ1-1; D perhaps matches TRBD1 (5 bases). The germline V and J ends were trimmed by 3 bases and 4 bases, with 16 bases remaining between them. Germline-derived CDR1 and CDR2 are SGHNT and YYREEE (reference sequence). The CDR3 extends over 15 amino acids. The CDR3 loop is CASSSRDLRGTEAFF. In DNA, the CDR3 is TGTGCCAGCAGCTCCCGGGACTTACGAGGCACTGAAGCTTTCTTT.